Listed below are T cell receptor beta chains from one sample, sequenced in a study of T cell responses to AZD1222 COVID-19 vaccine. This table comes from immunoSEQ multiplex PCR, and its TCRdb copy is limited to in-frame clones, with some not included. The sample includes approximately 140,000 clones, 75% to 95% of them seen just once. Sample: peripheral blood, taken on day 0 of MenACWY control vaccination. The receptors were gathered from an adult in good health. CDR3s include the opening cysteine and the closing phenylalanine or tryptophan. Each record gives: J gene, V gene, clone size, D gene, CDR3 DNA, CDR3 protein. The D gene is left open where the match is weak. Expanded clones are given a class, and other clones once, few, many or no size at all.

TRBJ1-5,TRBV28,-,TRBD1,TGTGCCAGCAGTTTCGAGAGGTCTCCGGGACAGGGTGGGGAGACCCAGCATTTT,CASSFERSPGQGGETQHF
TRBJ2-5,TRBV4-1,-,TRBD1,TGCGCCAGCAGCCCATTCCGGGACAGGGGGACATCAGAGACCCAGTACTTC,CASSPFRDRGTSETQYF
TRBJ1-3,TRBV7-9,-,TRBD1,TGTGCCAGCAGCCTAACCGGGACAGGGCACGGAAACACCATATATTTT,CASSLTGTGHGNTIYF
TRBJ1-2,TRBV25-1,-,-,TGTGCCAGCAGTGAATACGTGGGAGGGTTTGATGGCTACACCTTC,CASSEYVGGFDGYTF
TRBJ1-1,TRBV5-1,-,-,TGCGCCAGCCGCATAGGGCCTGAAGCTTTCTTT,CASRIGPEAFF
TRBJ1-6,TRBV11-3,-,-,TGTGCCAGCAGCTTAGGGGGCCTCGGAGCACCCCTCCACTTT,CASSLGGLGAPLHF
TRBJ2-1,TRBV19,-,-,TGTGCCAGTAGTATTTACAATGAGCAGTTCTTC,CASSIYNEQFF
TRBJ1-2,TRBV28,-,-,TGTGCCAGCAGTTCCACCGGGGGCGATTATGGCTACACCTTC,CASSSTGGDYGYTF
TRBJ2-3,TRBV21-1,-,-,TGTGCCAGCAGCAAAAAGGAGGGACTAGCGGAGACAGATACGCAGTATTTT,CASSKKEGLAETDTQYF
TRBJ2-7,TRBV19,once,TRBD1,TGTGCCAGTAGCCCCGGGACAGGGGCCATCTACGAGCAGTACTTC,CASSPGTGAIYEQYF
TRBJ2-3,TRBV4-1,once,TRBD2,TGCGCCAGCAGCCAAGACGGGCTAGCGGACACAGATACGCAGTATTTT,CASSQDGLADTDTQYF
TRBJ2-7,TRBV27,-,-,TGTGCCAGCAGTTTATCTTCTAGTTCAGCCATCGGGGAGCAGTACTTC,CASSLSSSSAIGEQYF
TRBJ2-2,TRBV3-1/TRBV3-2,-,-,TGTGCCAGCAGCCCCAAAGTGGGATGGGACACCGGGGAGCTGTTTTTT,CASSPKVGWDTGELFF
TRBJ1-2,TRBV29-1,-,-,TGCAGCGTTGAAGATCGGCTGGTTCTGGAGGGCTACACCTTC,CSVEDRLVLEGYTF
TRBJ1-1,TRBV19,-,-,TGTGCCAGTAGTATTGCCCCCAAAGGCACTGAAGCTTTCTTT,CASSIAPKGTEAFF
TRBJ2-7,TRBV5-3,-,TRBD2,TGTGCCAGAAGCCCCTCGGGACTAGCCCTTCTCGAGCAGTACTTC,CARSPSGLALLEQYF
TRBJ2-5,TRBV5-1,-,-,TGCGCCAGCAGCTTAGGGGCAGCCAAGGAGACCCAGTACTTC,CASSLGAAKETQYF
TRBJ2-2,TRBV19,-,-,TGTGCCAGTAGTATAGCTCATAACACCGGGGAGCTGTTTTTT,CASSIAHNTGELFF
TRBJ1-1,TRBV7-9,-,TRBD1,TGTGCCAGCAGCTTAGGGCACACAGGGGGCACTGAAGCTTTCTTT,CASSLGHTGGTEAFF
TRBJ2-5,TRBV12-3/TRBV12-4,once,TRBD1,TGTGCCAGCAGTTTAGAGGGGGCGGCTATATACTTC,CASSLEGAAIYF
TRBJ1-1,TRBV20-1,once,-,TGCAGTGCCCCAGACACGTTTGAAGCTTTCTTT,CSAPDTFEAFF
TRBJ2-7,TRBV4-2,-,-,TGTGCCAGCAGGGGTGAGGACAACCCACCCGAGCAGTACTTC,CASRGEDNPPEQYF
TRBJ2-7,TRBV10-1,-,-,TGCGCCAGCTCTAGGGGGCGGGATAGTTCCTACGAGCAGTACTTC,CASSRGRDSSYEQYF
TRBJ2-1,TRBV19,few,-,TGTGCCAGTACCAAGGGTATGAACTACAATGAGCAGTTCTTC,CASTKGMNYNEQFF
TRBJ1-1,TRBV6-4,-,-,TGTGCCAGCAGTGAAGGTTTCCGGGACATGAACACTGAAGCTTTCTTT,CASSEGFRDMNTEAFF
TRBJ1-2,TRBV7-2,few,-,TGTGCCAGCAGCTTAGGGGTCACCTACTATGGCTACACCTTC,CASSLGVTYYGYTF
TRBJ2-3,TRBV7-6,-,TRBD2,TGTGCCAGCAGCTTGGGACTAGCGGGAGCGGCAGATACGCAGTATTTT,CASSLGLAGAADTQYF
TRBJ2-1,TRBV10-3,-,TRBD2,TGTGCCATCAGTATACTAGCGGGAGGGCCTTATGAGCAGTTCTTC,CAISILAGGPYEQFF